This T cell receptor (beta chain) originates from a study of T cell responses to AZD1222 COVID-19 vaccine. Data came from immunoSEQ multiplex PCR; TCRdb stores just in-frame clones and leaves some out. Among about 200,000 clones listed, 85% to 95% were seen once. The CDR3 spans 14 residues. Deletions cut 1 base from V and 7 bases from J, with 11 bases between. The V gene's germline CDR1 is SGHAT and CDR2 FQNNGV. The chain carries TRBV11-2 and TRBJ2-1, with D possibly TRBD2 on 6 matching bases. This specimen was peripheral blood, taken 28 days after the second dose of the MenACWY control vaccine. This TCR was sampled from an adult who received the MenACWY meningococcal vaccine as a control. The CDR3 loop is CASSLVGGQNEQFF. DNA for the CDR3: TGTGCCAGCAGCTTAGTAGGAGGGCAGAATGAGCAGTTCTTC.